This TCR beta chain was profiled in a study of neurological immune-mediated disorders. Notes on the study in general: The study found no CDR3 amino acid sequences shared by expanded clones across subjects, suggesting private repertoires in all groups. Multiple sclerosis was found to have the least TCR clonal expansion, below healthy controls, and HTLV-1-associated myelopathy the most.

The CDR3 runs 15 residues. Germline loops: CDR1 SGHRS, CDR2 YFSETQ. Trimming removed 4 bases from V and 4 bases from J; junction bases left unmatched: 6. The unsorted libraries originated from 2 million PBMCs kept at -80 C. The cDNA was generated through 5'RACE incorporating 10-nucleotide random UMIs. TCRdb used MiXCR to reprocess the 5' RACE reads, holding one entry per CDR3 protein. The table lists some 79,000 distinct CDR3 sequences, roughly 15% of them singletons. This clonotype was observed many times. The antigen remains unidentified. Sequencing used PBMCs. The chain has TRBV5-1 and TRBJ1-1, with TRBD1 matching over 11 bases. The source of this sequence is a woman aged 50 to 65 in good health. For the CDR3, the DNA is TGCGCCAGCAGCCCTGGGACAGGGGGAAGCACTGAAGCTTTCTTT. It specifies CASSPGTGGSTEAFF.